These 20 T cell receptor beta chains were all obtained from the same sample, sequenced in a study of PD-1 blockade in mismatch repair-deficient tumors. Sequencing was performed with immunoSEQ multiplex PCR; in TCRdb, only in-frame clones are kept and a portion is missing. There are 80,000 to 130,000 clones in the sample; about four fifths occur only once, and 6.3% lies in the top ten. The sequencing here drew on peripheral blood, taken about 33 weeks after starting pembrolizumab. The receptors originated from an adult with mismatch repair-deficient cancer.

V usage is TRBV6-5 and J usage is TRBJ1-3; D is uncertain. V lost 0 bases and J lost 0, with 6 bases in between. The CDR3 is made up of 15 amino acids. Germline CDR1 MNHEY, CDR2 SVGAGI. The CDR3 DNA follows: TGTGCCAGCAGTTACTCGGGGAGCTCTGGAAACACCATATATTTT. This codes for CASSYSGSSGNTIYF.

This clone was observed a few times. The V call is TRBV4-2, the J call TRBJ2-1; 10 bases agree with TRBD1. The CDR3 loop spans 15 amino acids. V lost 2 bases and J lost 7; bases outside the gene matches: 5. Germline CDR1 reads LGHNA; CDR2 reads YNFKEQ. In DNA, the CDR3 is TGTGCCAGCAGCCAACAACTGGGACAGGGGAATGAGCAGTTCTTC. Its translation is CASSQQLGQGNEQFF.

The rearrangement uses TRBV7-3 and TRBJ1-2; 8 bases agree with TRBD1. Germline CDR1 is SGHTA and CDR2 is FQGTGA. The CDR3 totals 14 residues. Germline trimming cut 5 bases from V and 4 bases from J; bases unmatched to any gene: 6. CDR3 coding DNA: TGTGCCAGCAGCCCTTTTACAGGGGGCTATGGCTACACCTTC. Protein product: CASSPFTGGYGYTF.

This chain joins TRBV19 and TRBJ1-1; D unclear. The V end was cut by 0 bases, the J end by 4 bases, with 12 bases between. This CDR3 has 15 residues. CDR1 is LNHDA and CDR2 is SQIVND in the germline V gene (reference sequence). As DNA, the CDR3 is TGTGCCAGTAGTATAGATTCGGGGTTTGGCACTGAAGCTTTCTTT. This codes for CASSIDSGFGTEAFF.

V and J are TRBV15 and TRBJ2-5; 12 nucleotides line up with TRBD2. From germline, CDR1 is LNHNV and CDR2 YYDKDF (reference sequence). CDR3 length: 13 residues. J was trimmed by 3 bases and V by 9 bases; bases with no gene match: 2. For the CDR3, the DNA is TGTGCCACAAGACTAGCGGGAGAAGAGACCCAGTACTTC. Translation: CATRLAGEETQYF.

The CDR3 DNA reads TGCGCCAGCAGCTTGTCCGGACGCTCCGCGAACACTGAAGCTTTCTTT. It specifies CASSLSGRSANTEAFF. The chain is built from TRBV5-1 and TRBJ1-1; D unresolved. Trimming stripped 1 base from V and 1 base from J, with 14 bases between. The CDR3 is 16 residues long. CDR1 is SGHRS, CDR2 YFSETQ, per germline.

The chain uses TRBV29-1 and TRBJ2-1, with a tentative D call TRBD2 (6 bases). V gave up 8 bases and J gave up 6 bases, with 11 bases separating them. The CDR3 has 11 amino acids. CDR1 and CDR2 (germline): SQVTM, ANQGSEA. The CDR3 sequence: CSPKGGNEQFF. The DNA of the CDR3 is TGCAGCCCGAAGGGAGGCAATGAGCAGTTCTTC.

This clone was counted once. The chain recombines TRBV7-9 with TRBJ2-2; no clear D gene. The CDR3 extends over 14 amino acids. The V end lost 6 bases, the J end lost 4 bases, and 12 bases lay between the germline ends. Germline CDR1 SEHNR, CDR2 FQNEAQ (reference sequence). CDR3 nucleotides: TGTGCCAGCAGTTTAACCAGAGGCACCGGGGAGCTGTTTTTT. The encoded protein is CASSLTRGTGELFF. Together with reference TRBV7-9 and TRBJ2-2, the CDR3 gives the full variable domain: DTGVSQNPRHKITKRGQNVTFRCDPISEHNRLYWYRQTLGQGPEFLTYFQNEAQLEKSRLLSDRFSAERPKGSFSTLEIQRTEQGDSAMYLCASSLTRGTGELFFGEGSRLTVL.

The chain recombines TRBV6-5 with TRBJ2-3; no definite D call. The CDR3 loop spans 11 amino acids. Trimming removed 5 bases at V and 3 bases at J, with 3 bases between. CDR1 is MNHEY, CDR2 SVGAGI, per germline. Here the CDR3 reads CASSTTDTQYF. In DNA form, the CDR3 reads TGTGCCAGCAGTACGACAGATACGCAGTATTTT.

The chain employs TRBV6-5 and TRBJ2-7, with D tentatively TRBD1 or TRBD2 (5 bases each). V lost 0 bases to trimming and J lost 3 bases, with 12 bases between them. Germline CDR1 and CDR2: MNHEY and SVGAGI. This CDR3 region has 15 residues. The CDR3 is CASSYSRDASYEQYF. In nucleotides, the CDR3 is TGTGCCAGCAGTTACTCGAGGGACGCCAGCTACGAGCAGTACTTC.

V gene TRBV6-1 combines with J gene TRBJ1-2, with D unresolved. Trimming shortened V by 3 bases and J by 8 bases, and 16 bases separated the two germline ends. The germline V gene encodes CDR1 MNHNS and CDR2 SASEGT. The CDR3 sequence is 14 residues long. The CDR3 DNA follows: TGTGCCAGCAGTGATCGCGGTGCCTCGAAAGGCTACACCTTC. Protein sequence: CASSDRGASKGYTF.

This chain joins TRBV27 and TRBJ2-1, with D maybe TRBD1 (6 bases). The CDR3 is made up of 15 amino acids. Germline CDR1 and CDR2: MNHEY and SMNVEV (reference sequence). Between the trimmed V and J ends, which lost 5 bases and 4 bases, there was a span of 15 bases. The CDR3 DNA is TGTGCCAGCAGTCCGGTACGAGGGGGTTACAATGAGCAGTTCTTC. This encodes CASSPVRGGYNEQFF.

In this sample, this clone turned up once. The CDR3 reads CASSLGTSGKYEQYF. As DNA, the CDR3 is TGTGCCAGCAGCTTAGGTACTAGCGGGAAATACGAGCAGTACTTC. The J gene is TRBJ2-7, the V gene TRBV7-2; TRBD2 matches 10 bases. Germline CDR1 is SGHTA and CDR2 is FQGNSA. CDR3 length equals 15 residues. V lost 1 base, J lost 4 bases, and 4 bases stayed unmatched.

This sequence joins TRBV7-2 and TRBJ2-2; D is unclear. This CDR3 is built from 16 residues. Germline assignment: CDR1 SGHTA and CDR2 FQGNSA. V was pared by 0 bases and J by 1 base, with 9 bases between. Here the CDR3 reads CASSLASRQNTGELFF. In nucleotides, the CDR3 is TGTGCCAGCAGCTTAGCGTCGAGACAGAACACCGGGGAGCTGTTTTTT.

The chain uses TRBV9 and TRBJ1-4; D remains unclear. Trimming took off 0 bases at V and 0 bases at J, with 15 bases between the two ends. The CDR3 is 18 residues long. Looked up from germline, CDR1 is SGDLS and CDR2 is YYNGEE. CDR3 sequence reads: CASSVDPSSLATNEKLFF. CDR3 DNA: TGTGCCAGCAGCGTAGACCCCTCATCCCTTGCAACTAATGAAAAACTGTTTTTT.

This chain links TRBV9 with TRBJ2-7; unclear D gene. This CDR3 has 14 amino acids. Trimming shortened V by 3 bases and J by 6 bases, and 16 bases separated the two germline ends. Germline V gene lookup returns CDR1 SGDLS and CDR2 YYNGEE. CDR3 loop: CASSAQRESGEQYF. CDR3 coding DNA: TGTGCCAGCAGCGCCCAAAGGGAATCCGGCGAGCAGTACTTC.

CDR3 DNA: TGTGCCACCAGCAGAGATGGCGGGAGGGCACACAATGAGCAGTTCTTC. This translates into CATSRDGGRAHNEQFF. The V gene is TRBV15, the J gene TRBJ2-1; 9 bases fit TRBD2. Germline V gene lookup returns CDR1 LNHNV and CDR2 YYDKDF (reference sequence). The CDR3 is 16 amino acids. V trimming: 0 bases; J trimming: 5 bases; junction bases outside the gene matches: 5. The full variable domain, its missing parts supplied by reference TRBV15 and TRBJ2-1, is DAMVIQNPRYQVTQFGKPVTLSCSQTLNHNVMYWYQQKSSQAPKLLFHYYDKDFNNEADTPDNFQSRRPNTSFCFLDIRSPGLGDTAMYLCATSRDGGRAHNEQFFGPGTRLTVL.

The chain links TRBV2 to TRBJ2-4; D is unresolved. The CDR3 consists of 14 residues. The V and J ends lost 4 bases and 0 bases respectively, with 7 bases between them. Per the germline V gene, CDR1 is SNHLY and CDR2 is FYNNEI. CDR3 DNA sequence: TGTGCCAGCAGTGGTACTTTAGCCAAAAACATTCAGTACTTC. It specifies CASSGTLAKNIQYF. The whole variable domain, remainder taken from reference TRBV2 and TRBJ2-4, is EPEVTQTPSHQVTQMGQEVILRCVPISNHLYFYWYRQILGQKVEFLVSFYNNEISEKSEIFDDQFSVERPDGSNFTLKIRSTKLEDSAMYFCASSGTLAKNIQYFGAGTRLSVL.

This chain uses TRBV9 with TRBJ2-1, with a weak D call TRBD2 (5 bases). This CDR3 has 14 residues. The germline gives CDR1 SGDLS, CDR2 YYNGEE. V was pared by 0 bases and J by 5 bases, with 9 bases between. The CDR3 nucleotides read TGTGCCAGCAGCGTAGGGCGGGCACACAATGAGCAGTTCTTC. Encoded protein: CASSVGRAHNEQFF.

V and J are TRBV19 and TRBJ2-7; D is unclear. The V end was cut by 6 bases, the J end by 6 bases, with 9 bases between. CDR1 is LNHDA, CDR2 SQIVND, per germline (reference sequence). This CDR3 contains 11 residues. The DNA for the CDR3 is TGTGCCAGTAGCCCCGGAAGCGAGCAGTACTTC. This translates into CASSPGSEQYF.